This T cell receptor (beta chain) came from a study of human T cells and chemical hapten exposure. This clonotype came up a few times. CDR1 and CDR2 from the germline V gene are SGHAT and FQNNGV. V lost 6 bases, J lost 5 bases, and 8 bases stayed unmatched. The CDR3 sequence is 15 residues long. Time point described: patch test 2, 6 weeks after DPC sensitization. Treatment denoted: therapeutic diphenylcyclopropenone sensitization with weekly scalp DPC. From the RACE reads, TCRdb called clonotypes with MiXCR, one entry per CDR3 protein. The table has tens of thousands of distinct CDR3 sequences, over 9.5% seen once.

The chain links TRBV11-2 to TRBJ2-2; 8 bases agree with TRBD2. The receptor was derived from a woman between 50 and 59 years old with alopecia areata. Some clones in this sample may be carry-over from other donors' samples. Sequenced here: whole blood, sampled in connection with sensitization to the hapten diphenylcyclopropenone (DPC). Written as DNA, the CDR3 is TGTGCCAGCAGTACCGGGAGGGCGAGGACCGGGGAGCTGTTTTTT. Translation: CASSTGRARTGELFF.